Given below is one TCR beta chain in context. Its antigen is still unknown. The repertoire was sequenced with immunoSEQ multiplex PCR; TCRdb's copy has only in-frame clones and lacks some. The table lists roughly 46,000 clones, 88% of them singletons. The source of the sample is a study of OX40 agonist ivuxolimab in advanced cancers. Germline V gives CDR1 MGHRA, CDR2 YSYEKL. The ends lost 1 base at V and 9 bases at J; junction bases unmatched: 11. This CDR3 has 16 residues. General study findings and limits: Some of the lowest clonal expansion was seen in partial responders at 0.1-3.0 mg/kg.

This TCR was recovered from an adult with an advanced solid tumor such as melanoma, head and neck, liver or kidney cancer. The rearrangement uses TRBV4-1 and TRBJ1-3, with 8 bases lining up with TRBD1. Sequencing was performed on CD4+ or CD8+ T cells sorted from blood, taken in a trial of the OX40 agonist ivuxolimab. DNA of the CDR3: TGCGCCAGCAGCCAAGTAGGGACAGGAGCCCCGGGCACCATATATTTT. Its protein is CASSQVGTGAPGTIYF.